Below, one T cell receptor beta chain is given with its context. As handled by the study authors: How many nucleated cells were present was estimated from reference gene primer amplification. Produced via immunoSEQ multiplex PCR; TCRdb's table is partial and in-frame only. From that table come the V and J calls and clone size; the DNA was used to work out D and trimming. The table includes under 150,000 clones, roughly nine tenths detected once. These data come from a study of blood T cell repertoires in COVID-19. Background on the study: Italy, Spain and the United States were the sources of the convalescent and acute COVID-19 samples. The cDNA or gDNA used as material had been derived from T cells, B-cell-depleted T cells, or PBMCs.

This CDR3 has 14 amino acids. Germline V gene sequence: CDR1 MRHNA, CDR2 SNTAGT. V lost 6 bases and J 2 bases, leaving 12 bases between the germline ends. The sample comprised peripheral blood. The chain couples TRBV6-4 to TRBJ2-3; D ambiguous. The receptor comes from a woman aged 55-69 years with active COVID-19. The CDR3 DNA reads as TGTGCCAGCAGCCCCGGTGGGCCCACAGATACGCAGTATTTT. Its protein product is CASSPGGPTDTQYF.